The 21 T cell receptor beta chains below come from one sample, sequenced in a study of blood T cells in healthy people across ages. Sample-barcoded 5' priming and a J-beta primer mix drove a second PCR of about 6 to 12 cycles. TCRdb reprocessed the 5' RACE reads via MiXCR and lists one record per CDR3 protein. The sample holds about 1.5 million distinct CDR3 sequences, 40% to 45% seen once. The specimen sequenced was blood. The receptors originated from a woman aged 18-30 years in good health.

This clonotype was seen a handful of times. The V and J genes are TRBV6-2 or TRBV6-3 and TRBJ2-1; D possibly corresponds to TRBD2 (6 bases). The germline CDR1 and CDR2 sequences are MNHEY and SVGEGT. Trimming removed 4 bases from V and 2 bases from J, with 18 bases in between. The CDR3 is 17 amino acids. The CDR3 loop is CASSFSAPGAPYNEQFF. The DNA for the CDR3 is TGTGCCAGCAGTTTTTCTGCTCCGGGAGCCCCCTACAATGAGCAGTTCTTC.

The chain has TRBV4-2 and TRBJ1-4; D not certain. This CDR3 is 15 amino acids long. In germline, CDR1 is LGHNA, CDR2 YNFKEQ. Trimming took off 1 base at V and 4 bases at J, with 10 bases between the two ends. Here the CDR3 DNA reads TGTGCCAGCAGCCAAGTGGGCACCTATAATGAAAAACTGTTTTTT. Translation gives CASSQVGTYNEKLFF.

Here the CDR3 DNA reads TGCGCCAGCAGCTTGCGGCGACAAGGCGGCACAGATACGCAGTATTTT. Translated, it gives CASSLRRQGGTDTQYF. This chain joins TRBV5-1 and TRBJ2-3; no clear D gene. This CDR3 contains 16 residues. Trimming removed 1 base from V and 1 base from J, with 13 bases in between. Germline CDR1 and CDR2: SGHRS and YFSETQ. Combining the CDR3 with reference TRBV5-1 and TRBJ2-3 gives the whole variable domain KAGVTQTPRYLIKTRGQQVTLSCSPISGHRSVSWYQQTPGQGLQFLFEYFSETQRNKGNFPGRFSGRQFSNSRSEMNVSTLELGDSALYLCASSLRRQGGTDTQYFGPGTRLTVL.

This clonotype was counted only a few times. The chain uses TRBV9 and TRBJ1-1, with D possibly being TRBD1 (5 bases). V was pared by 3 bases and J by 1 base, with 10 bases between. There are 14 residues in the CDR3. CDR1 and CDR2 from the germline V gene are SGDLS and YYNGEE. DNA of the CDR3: TGTGCCAGCAGCGCCGGGGGGAGGAACACTGAAGCTTTCTTT. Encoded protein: CASSAGGRNTEAFF.

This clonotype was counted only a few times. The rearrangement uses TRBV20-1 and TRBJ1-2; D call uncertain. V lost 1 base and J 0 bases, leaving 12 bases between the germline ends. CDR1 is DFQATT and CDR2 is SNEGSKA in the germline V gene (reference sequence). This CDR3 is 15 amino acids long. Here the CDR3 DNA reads TGCAGTGCTAGAGGAAGGAGCCAGACTAACTATGGCTACACCTTC. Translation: CSARGRSQTNYGYTF.

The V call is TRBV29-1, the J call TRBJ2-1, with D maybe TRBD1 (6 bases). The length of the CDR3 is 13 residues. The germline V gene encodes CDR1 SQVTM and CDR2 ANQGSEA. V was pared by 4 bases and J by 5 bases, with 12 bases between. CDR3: CSVAHRVDNEQFF. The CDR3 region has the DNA TGCAGCGTTGCACACAGGGTCGACAATGAGCAGTTCTTC.

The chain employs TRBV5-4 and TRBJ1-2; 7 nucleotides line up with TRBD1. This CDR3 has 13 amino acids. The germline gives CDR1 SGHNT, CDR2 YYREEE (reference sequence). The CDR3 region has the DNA TGTAACCCGGGAAGACAGGGCGAGTATGGCTACACCTTC. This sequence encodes CNPGRQGEYGYTF.

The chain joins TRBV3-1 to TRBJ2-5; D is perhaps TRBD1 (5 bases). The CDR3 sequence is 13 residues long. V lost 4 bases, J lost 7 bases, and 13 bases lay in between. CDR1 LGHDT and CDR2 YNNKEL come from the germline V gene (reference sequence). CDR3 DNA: TGTGCCAGCAGCCCTGACAGATCCAGGACCCAGTACTTC. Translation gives CASSPDRSRTQYF.

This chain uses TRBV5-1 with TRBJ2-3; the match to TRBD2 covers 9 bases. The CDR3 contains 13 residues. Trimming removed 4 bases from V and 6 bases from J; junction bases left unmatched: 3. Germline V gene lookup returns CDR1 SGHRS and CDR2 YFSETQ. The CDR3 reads CASSEREDDTQYF. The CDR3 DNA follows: TGCGCCAGCAGCGAGCGGGAGGACGATACGCAGTATTTT.

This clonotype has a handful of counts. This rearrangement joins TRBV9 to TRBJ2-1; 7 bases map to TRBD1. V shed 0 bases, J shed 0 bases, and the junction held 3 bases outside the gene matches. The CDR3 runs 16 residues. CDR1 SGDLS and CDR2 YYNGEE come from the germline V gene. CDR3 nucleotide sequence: TGTGCCAGCAGCGTAGTAGGGGGCCTCTCCTACAATGAGCAGTTCTTC. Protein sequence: CASSVVGGLSYNEQFF.

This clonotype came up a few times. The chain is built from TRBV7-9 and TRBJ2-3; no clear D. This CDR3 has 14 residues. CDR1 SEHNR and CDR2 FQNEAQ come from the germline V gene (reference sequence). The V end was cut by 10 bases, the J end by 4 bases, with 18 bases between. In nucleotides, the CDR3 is TGTGCCACCTTCGTGGGTTTCGGCTCAGATACGCAGTATTTT. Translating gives CATFVGFGSDTQYF.

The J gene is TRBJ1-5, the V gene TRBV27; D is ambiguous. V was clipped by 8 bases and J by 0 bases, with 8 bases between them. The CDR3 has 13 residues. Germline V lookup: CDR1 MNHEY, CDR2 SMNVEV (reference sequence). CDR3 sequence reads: CASGWDSNQPQHF. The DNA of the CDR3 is TGTGCCAGCGGTTGGGATAGCAATCAGCCCCAGCATTTT.

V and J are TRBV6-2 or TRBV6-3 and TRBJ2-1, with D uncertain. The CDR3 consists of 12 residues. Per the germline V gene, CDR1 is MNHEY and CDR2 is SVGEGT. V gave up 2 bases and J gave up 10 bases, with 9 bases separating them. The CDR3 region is CASSYLRPEQFF. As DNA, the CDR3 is TGTGCCAGCAGTTACCTAAGACCAGAGCAGTTCTTC.

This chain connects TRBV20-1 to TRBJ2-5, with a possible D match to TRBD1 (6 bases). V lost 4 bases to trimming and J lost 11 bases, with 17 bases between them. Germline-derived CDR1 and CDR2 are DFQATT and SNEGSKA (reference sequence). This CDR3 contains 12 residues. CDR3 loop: CSAKDRDNEQYF. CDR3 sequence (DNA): TGCAGTGCTAAGGACAGAGACAATGAGCAGTACTTC.

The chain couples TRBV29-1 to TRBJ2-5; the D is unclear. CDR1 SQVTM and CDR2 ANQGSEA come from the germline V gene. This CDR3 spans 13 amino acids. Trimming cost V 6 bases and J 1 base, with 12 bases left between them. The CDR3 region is CSVGPRFQETQYF. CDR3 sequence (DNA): TGCAGCGTAGGTCCCCGTTTCCAAGAGACCCAGTACTTC.

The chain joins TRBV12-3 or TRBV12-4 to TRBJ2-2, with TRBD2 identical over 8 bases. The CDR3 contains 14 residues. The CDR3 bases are TGTGCAGCTAATAGCGGGACGAACACCGGGGAGCTGTTTTTT. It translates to CAANSGTNTGELFF.

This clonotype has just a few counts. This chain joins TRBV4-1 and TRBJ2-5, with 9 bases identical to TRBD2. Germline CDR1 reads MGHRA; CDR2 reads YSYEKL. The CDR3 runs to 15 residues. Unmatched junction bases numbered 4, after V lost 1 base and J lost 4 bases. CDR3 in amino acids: CASSQVLAGRETQYF. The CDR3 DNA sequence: TGCGCCAGCAGCCAAGTCCTAGCGGGGAGAGAGACCCAGTACTTC.

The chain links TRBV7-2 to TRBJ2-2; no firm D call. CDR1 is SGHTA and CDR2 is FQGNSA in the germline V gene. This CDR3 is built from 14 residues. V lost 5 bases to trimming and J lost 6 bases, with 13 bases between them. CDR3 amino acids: CASSLNLPAGELFF. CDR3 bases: TGTGCCAGCAGCCTAAACCTACCCGCCGGGGAGCTGTTTTTT.

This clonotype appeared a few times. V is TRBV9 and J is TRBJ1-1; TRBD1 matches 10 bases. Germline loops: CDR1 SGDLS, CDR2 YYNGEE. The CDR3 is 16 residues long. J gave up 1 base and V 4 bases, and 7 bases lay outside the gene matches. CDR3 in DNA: TGTGCCAGCAGCCTCCGGGACAGGGGATCGAACACTGAAGCTTTCTTT. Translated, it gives CASSLRDRGSNTEAFF.

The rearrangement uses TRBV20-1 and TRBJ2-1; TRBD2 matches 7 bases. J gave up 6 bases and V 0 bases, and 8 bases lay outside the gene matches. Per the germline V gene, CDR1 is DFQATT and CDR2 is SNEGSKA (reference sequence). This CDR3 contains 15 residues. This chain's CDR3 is CSARDRGRGPNEQFF. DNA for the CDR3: TGCAGTGCTAGAGATCGGGGGAGGGGTCCCAATGAGCAGTTCTTC.

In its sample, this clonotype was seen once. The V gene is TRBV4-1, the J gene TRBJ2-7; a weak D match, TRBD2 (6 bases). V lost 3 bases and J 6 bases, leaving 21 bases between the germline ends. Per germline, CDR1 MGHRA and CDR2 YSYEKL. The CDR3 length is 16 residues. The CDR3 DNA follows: TGCGCCAGCAGCCAGTTCCAAACGACATGGGGAGGCGAGCAGTACTTC. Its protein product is CASSQFQTTWGGEQYF.